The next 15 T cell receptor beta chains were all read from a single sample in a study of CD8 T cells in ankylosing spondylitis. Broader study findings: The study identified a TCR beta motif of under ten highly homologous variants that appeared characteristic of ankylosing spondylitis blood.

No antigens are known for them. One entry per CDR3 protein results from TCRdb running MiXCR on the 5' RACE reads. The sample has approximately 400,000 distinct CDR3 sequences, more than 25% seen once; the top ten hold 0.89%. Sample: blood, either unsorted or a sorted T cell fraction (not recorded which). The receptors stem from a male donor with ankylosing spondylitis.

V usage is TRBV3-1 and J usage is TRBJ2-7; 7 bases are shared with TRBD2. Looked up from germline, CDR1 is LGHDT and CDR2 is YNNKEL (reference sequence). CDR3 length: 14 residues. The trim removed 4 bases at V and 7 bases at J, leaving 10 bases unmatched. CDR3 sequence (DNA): TGTGCCAGCAGCCCCGGGACTACGGGTCGGGAGCAGTACGTC. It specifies CASSPGTTGREQYV.

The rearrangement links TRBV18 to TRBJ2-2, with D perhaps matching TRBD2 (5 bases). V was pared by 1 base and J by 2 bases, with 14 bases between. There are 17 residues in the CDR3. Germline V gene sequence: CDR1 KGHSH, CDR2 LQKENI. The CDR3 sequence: CASSPRQWTGNTGELFF. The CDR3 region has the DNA TGTGCCAGCTCACCACGGCAATGGACGGGAAACACCGGGGAGCTGTTTTTT.

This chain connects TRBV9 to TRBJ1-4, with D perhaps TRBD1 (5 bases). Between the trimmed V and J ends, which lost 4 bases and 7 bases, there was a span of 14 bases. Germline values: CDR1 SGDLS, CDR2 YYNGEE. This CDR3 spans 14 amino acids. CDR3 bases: TGTGCCAGCAGCTCGGGACCCTTGGTTGAAAAACTGTTTTTT. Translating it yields CASSSGPLVEKLFF.

CDR3 residues: CAWSVSPDTQYF. DNA for the CDR3: TGTGCCTGGAGTGTAAGTCCAGATACGCAGTATTTT. V usage is TRBV30 and J usage is TRBJ2-3; D gene uncertain. V gave up 0 bases and J gave up 4 bases, with 5 bases separating them. This CDR3 is 12 amino acids long. The germline V gene encodes CDR1 GTSNPN and CDR2 SVGIG (reference sequence).

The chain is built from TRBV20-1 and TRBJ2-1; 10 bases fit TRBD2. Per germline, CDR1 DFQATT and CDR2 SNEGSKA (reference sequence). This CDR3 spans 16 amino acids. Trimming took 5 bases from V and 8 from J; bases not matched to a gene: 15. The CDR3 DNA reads TGCAGTGCTCAGAGACTAGCGGGCTCCTTCAGCCATGAGCAGTTCTTC. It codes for CSAQRLAGSFSHEQFF.

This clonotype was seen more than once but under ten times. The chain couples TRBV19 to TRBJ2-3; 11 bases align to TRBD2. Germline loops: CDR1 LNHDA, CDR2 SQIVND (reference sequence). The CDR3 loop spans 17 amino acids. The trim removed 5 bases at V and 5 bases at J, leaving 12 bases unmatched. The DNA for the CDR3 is TGTGCCAGTAGTCGCGCTAGCGGGAGGCTTATGGGAGATACGCAGTATTTT. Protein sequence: CASSRASGRLMGDTQYF.

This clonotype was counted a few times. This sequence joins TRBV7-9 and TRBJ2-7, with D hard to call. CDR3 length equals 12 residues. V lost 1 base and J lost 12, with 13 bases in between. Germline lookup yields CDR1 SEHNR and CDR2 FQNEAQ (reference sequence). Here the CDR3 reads CASSLVSGPPYV. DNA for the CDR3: TGTGCCAGCAGCTTAGTTTCAGGTCCCCCGTACGTC.

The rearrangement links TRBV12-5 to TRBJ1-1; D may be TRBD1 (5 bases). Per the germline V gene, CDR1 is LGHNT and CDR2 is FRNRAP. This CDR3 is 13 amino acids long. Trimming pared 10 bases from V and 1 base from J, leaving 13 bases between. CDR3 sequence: CATFGTWNTEAFF. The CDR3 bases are TGTGCTACTTTCGGGACGTGGAACACTGAAGCTTTCTTT.

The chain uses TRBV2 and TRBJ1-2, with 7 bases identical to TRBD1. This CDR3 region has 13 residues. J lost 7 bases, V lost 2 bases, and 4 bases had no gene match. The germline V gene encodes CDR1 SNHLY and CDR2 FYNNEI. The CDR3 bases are TGTGCCAGCAGTGAAATACAGGGGTTTGGCTACACCTTC. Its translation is CASSEIQGFGYTF.

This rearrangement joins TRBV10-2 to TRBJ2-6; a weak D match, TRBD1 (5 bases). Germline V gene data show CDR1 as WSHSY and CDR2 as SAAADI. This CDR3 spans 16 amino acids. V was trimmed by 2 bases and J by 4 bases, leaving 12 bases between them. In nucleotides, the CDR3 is TGCGCCAGCAGTGAGCCCCCAGGGTCCGGGGCCAACGTCCTGACTTTC. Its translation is CASSEPPGSGANVLTF.

The chain's CDR3 is CATSDQGREETQYF. The CDR3 DNA sequence: TGTGCCACCAGTGACCAGGGACGAGAGGAGACCCAGTACTTC. This chain uses TRBV24-1 with TRBJ2-5; D may correspond to TRBD1 or TRBD2 (5 bases each). CDR1 and CDR2 (germline): KGHDR, SFDVKD. V lost 4 bases and J lost 5, with 13 bases in between. This CDR3 spans 14 amino acids.

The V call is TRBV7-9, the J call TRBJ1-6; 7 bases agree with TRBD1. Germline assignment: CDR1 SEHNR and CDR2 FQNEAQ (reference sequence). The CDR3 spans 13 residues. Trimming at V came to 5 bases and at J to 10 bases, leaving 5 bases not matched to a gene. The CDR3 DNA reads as TGTGCCAGCAGCGCCCAGGGGGGCTCACCCCTCCACTTT. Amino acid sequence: CASSAQGGSPLHF.

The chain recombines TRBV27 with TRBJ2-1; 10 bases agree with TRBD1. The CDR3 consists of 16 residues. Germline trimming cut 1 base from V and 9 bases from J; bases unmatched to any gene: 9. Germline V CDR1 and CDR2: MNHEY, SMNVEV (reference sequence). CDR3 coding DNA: TGTGCCAGCAGTTTATACTCGGGACAGGGGAGAGGTGAGCAGTTCTTC. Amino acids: CASSLYSGQGRGEQFF.

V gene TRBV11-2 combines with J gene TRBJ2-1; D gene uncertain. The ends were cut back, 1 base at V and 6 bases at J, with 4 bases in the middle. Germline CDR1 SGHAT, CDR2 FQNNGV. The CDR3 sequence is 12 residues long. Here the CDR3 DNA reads TGTGCCAGCAGCTTAGTCACCAATGAGCAGTTCTTC. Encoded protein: CASSLVTNEQFF.

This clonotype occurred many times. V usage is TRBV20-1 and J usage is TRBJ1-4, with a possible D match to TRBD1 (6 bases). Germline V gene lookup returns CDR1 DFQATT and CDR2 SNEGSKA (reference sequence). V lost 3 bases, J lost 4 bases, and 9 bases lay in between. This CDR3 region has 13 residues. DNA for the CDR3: TGCAGTGCTAGGACAGGCCGTAATGAAAAACTGTTTTTT. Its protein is CSARTGRNEKLFF.